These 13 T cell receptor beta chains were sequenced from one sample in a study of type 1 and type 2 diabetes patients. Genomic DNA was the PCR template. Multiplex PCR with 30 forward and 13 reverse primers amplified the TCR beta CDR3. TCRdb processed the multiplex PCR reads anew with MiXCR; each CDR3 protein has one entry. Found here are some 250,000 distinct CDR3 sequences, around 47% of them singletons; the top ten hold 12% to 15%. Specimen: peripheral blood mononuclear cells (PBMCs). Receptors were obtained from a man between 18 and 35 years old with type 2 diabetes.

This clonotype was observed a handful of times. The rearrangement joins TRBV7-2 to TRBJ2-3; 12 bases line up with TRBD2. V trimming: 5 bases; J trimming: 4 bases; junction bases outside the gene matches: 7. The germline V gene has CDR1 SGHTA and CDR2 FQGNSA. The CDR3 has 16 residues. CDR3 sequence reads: CASSPPSGGVPDTQYF. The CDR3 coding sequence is TGTGCCAGCAGCCCACCTAGCGGGGGGGTTCCAGATACGCAGTATTTT.

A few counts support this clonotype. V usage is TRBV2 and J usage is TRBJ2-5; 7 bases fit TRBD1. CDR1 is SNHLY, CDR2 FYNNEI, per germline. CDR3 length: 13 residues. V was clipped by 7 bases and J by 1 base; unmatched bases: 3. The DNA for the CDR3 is TGTGCCAGCACAAGGGACAGCCAAGAGACCCAGTACTTC. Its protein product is CASTRDSQETQYF. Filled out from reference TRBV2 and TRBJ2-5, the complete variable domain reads EPEVTQTPSHQVTQMGQEVILRCVPISNHLYFYWYRQILGQKVEFLVSFYNNEISEKSEIFDDQFSVERPDGSNFTLKIRSTKLEDSAMYFCASTRDSQETQYFGPGTRLLVL.

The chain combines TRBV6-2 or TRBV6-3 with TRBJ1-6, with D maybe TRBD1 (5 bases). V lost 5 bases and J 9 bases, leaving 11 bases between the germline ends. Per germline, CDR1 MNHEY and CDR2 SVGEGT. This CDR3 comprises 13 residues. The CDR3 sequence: CASSSRAGSPLHF. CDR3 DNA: TGTGCCAGCAGTAGCAGGGCCGGTTCACCCCTCCACTTT.

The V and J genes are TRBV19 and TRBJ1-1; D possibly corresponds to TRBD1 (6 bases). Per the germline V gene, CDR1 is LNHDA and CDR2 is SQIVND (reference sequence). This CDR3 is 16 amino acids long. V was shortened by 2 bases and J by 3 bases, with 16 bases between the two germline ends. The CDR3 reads CASSIRPGAGYTEAFF. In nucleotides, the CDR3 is TGTGCCAGTAGTATAAGGCCAGGGGCGGGTTACACTGAAGCTTTCTTT.

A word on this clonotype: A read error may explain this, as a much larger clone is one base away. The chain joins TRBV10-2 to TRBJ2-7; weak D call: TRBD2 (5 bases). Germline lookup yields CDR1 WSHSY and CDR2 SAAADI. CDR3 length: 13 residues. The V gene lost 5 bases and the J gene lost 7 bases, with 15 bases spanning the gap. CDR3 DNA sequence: TGCGCCAGCAGTCCTTGGGCGGGTGGAGAGCAGTACTTC. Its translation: CASSPWAGGEQYF.

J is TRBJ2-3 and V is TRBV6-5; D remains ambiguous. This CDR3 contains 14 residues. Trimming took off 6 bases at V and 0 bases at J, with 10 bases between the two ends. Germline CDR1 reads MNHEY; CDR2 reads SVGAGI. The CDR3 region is CASRLSGSTDTQYF. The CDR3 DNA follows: TGTGCCAGCAGACTCAGTGGGAGCACAGATACGCAGTATTTT.

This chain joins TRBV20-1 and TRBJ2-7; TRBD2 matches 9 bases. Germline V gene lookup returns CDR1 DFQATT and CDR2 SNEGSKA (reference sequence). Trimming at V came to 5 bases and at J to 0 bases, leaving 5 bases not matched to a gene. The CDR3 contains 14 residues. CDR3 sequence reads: CSAGTSPSSYEQYF. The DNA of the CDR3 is TGCAGTGCTGGGACTAGCCCGAGCTCCTACGAGCAGTACTTC.

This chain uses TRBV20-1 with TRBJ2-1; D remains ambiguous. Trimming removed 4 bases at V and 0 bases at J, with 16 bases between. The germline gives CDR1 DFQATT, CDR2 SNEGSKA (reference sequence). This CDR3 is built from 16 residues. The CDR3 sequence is CSAKTQSSSSYNEQFF. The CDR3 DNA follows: TGCAGTGCTAAGACACAGTCCTCAAGCTCCTACAATGAGCAGTTCTTC.

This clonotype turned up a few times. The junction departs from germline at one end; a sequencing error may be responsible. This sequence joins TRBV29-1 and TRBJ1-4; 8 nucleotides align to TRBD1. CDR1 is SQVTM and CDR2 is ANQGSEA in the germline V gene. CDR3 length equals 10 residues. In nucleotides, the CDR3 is TGCAGCGTGCGGACAGGGCAATGGGTGTTT. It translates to CSVRTGQWVF.

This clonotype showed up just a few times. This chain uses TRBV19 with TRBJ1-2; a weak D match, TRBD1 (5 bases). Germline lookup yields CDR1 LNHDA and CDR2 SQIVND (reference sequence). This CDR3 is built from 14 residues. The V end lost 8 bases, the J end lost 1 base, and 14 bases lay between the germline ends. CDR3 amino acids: CASLEAGRNYGYTF. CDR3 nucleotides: TGTGCCAGTCTTGAGGCGGGGCGTAACTATGGCTACACCTTC.

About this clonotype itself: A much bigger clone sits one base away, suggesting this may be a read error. DNA for the CDR3: TGTGCCAGCAGTGAGTCGACAGGGGGCGCGGAGACCCAGTACTTC. This gives the protein CASSESTGGAETQYF. The chain is built from TRBV2 and TRBJ2-5; 10 nucleotides align to TRBD1. The CDR3 sequence is 15 residues long. The J segment lost 5 bases and the V segment lost 3 bases, leaving 6 bases of the junction unmatched. CDR1 is SNHLY, CDR2 FYNNEI, per germline.

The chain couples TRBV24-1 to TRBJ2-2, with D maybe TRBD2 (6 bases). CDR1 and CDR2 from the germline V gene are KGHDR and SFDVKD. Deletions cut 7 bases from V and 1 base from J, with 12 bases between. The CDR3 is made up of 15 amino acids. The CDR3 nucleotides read TGTGCCACCAGCGGCTGGAGGGAGAACACCGGGGAGCTGTTTTTT. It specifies CATSGWRENTGELFF.

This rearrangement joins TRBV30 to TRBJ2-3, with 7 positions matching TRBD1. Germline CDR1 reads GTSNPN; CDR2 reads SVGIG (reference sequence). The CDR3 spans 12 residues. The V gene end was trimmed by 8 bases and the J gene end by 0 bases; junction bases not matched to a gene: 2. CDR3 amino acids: CAGTASTDTQYF. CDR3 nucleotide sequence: TGTGCCGGGACAGCTAGCACAGATACGCAGTATTTT.